The 27 T cell receptor beta chains below were found in one sample sequenced in a study of blood T cell repertoires in COVID-19. This table comes from immunoSEQ multiplex PCR, and its TCRdb copy is limited to in-frame clones, with some not included. This sample has about 160,000 clones; over 70% occur once, and the top ten carry 5.6%. Sequenced input: PBMCs or T cells enriched from blood (not recorded which). The receptors shown here come from a woman aged 40 to 49 with acute COVID-19.

The chain uses TRBV19 and TRBJ2-2; 14 bases line up with TRBD2. Germline values: CDR1 LNHDA, CDR2 SQIVND (reference sequence). The V gene end was trimmed by 10 bases and the J gene end by 5 bases; junction bases not matched to a gene: 15. CDR3 length equals 18 residues. DNA for the CDR3: TGTGCCACTCAAACCCGGGGACTAGCGGGAGTTCGGACCGGGGAGCTGTTTTTT. The encoded protein is CATQTRGLAGVRTGELFF.

The rearrangement joins TRBV9 to TRBJ2-1, with D tentatively TRBD2 (6 bases). V was shortened by 1 base and J by 5 bases, with 16 bases between the two germline ends. The V gene's germline CDR1 is SGDLS and CDR2 YYNGEE. The CDR3 has 16 residues. The chain's CDR3 is CASSVTGLATDNEQFF. In nucleotides, the CDR3 is TGTGCCAGCAGCGTAACTGGGCTAGCGACGGACAATGAGCAGTTCTTC.

V usage is TRBV28 and J usage is TRBJ1-5; D is possibly TRBD1 (5 bases). The CDR3 length is 13 residues. Germline V CDR1 and CDR2: MDHEN, SYDVKM. V was pared by 5 bases and J by 4 bases, with 9 bases between. The CDR3 sequence: CASSGGMNQPQHF. In nucleotides, the CDR3 is TGTGCCAGCAGTGGGGGGATGAATCAGCCCCAGCATTTT.

The chain joins TRBV19 to TRBJ2-1; D gene uncertain. Germline assignment: CDR1 LNHDA and CDR2 SQIVND (reference sequence). This CDR3 contains 17 residues. The ends were cut back, 1 base at V and 0 bases at J, with 13 bases in the middle. CDR3 amino acids: CASSIAGPILSYNEQFF. Written as DNA, the CDR3 is TGTGCCAGTAGTATAGCTGGGCCCATTCTCTCCTACAATGAGCAGTTCTTC. The whole variable domain, remainder taken from reference TRBV19 and TRBJ2-1, is DGGITQSPKYLFRKEGQNVTLSCEQNLNHDAMYWYRQDPGQGLRLIYYSQIVNDFQKGDIAEGYSVSREKKESFPLTVTSAQKNPTAFYLCASSIAGPILSYNEQFFGPGTRLTVL.

This clone was picked up one time. In the same sample, other DNA sequences code for this CDR3. This chain connects TRBV30 to TRBJ1-2; D unresolved. Germline loops: CDR1 GTSNPN, CDR2 SVGIG (reference sequence). The CDR3 consists of 12 residues. V lost 1 base and J 2 bases, leaving 5 bases between the germline ends. In DNA, the CDR3 is TGTGCCTGGAGTGCGGGGAACTATGGCTACACCTTC. Translation gives CAWSAGNYGYTF.

The chain is built from TRBV5-1 and TRBJ2-7; 11 positions agree with TRBD1. Germline V gene data show CDR1 as SGHRS and CDR2 as YFSETQ. V lost 4 bases to trimming and J lost 5 bases; unmatched junction nucleotides: 8. This CDR3 comprises 15 residues. The CDR3 is CASSLRTGGGNEQYF. The CDR3 coding sequence is TGCGCCAGCAGCCTAAGGACAGGGGGCGGCAACGAGCAGTACTTC. The complete variable domain, with remaining parts taken from reference TRBV5-1 and TRBJ2-7, reads KAGVTQTPRYLIKTRGQQVTLSCSPISGHRSVSWYQQTPGQGLQFLFEYFSETQRNKGNFPGRFSGRQFSNSRSEMNVSTLELGDSALYLCASSLRTGGGNEQYFGPGTRLTVT.

V gene TRBV11-2 combines with J gene TRBJ2-7; possibly TRBD2 for D (6 bases). CDR3 length: 14 residues. Trimming removed 4 bases from V and 0 bases from J, with 10 bases in between. The germline CDR1 and CDR2 sequences are SGHAT and FQNNGV. The DNA for the CDR3 is TGTGCCAGCAGCTCGCTTAGCGGCTCCTACGAGCAGTACTTC. It is translated as CASSSLSGSYEQYF.

The V and J genes are TRBV2 and TRBJ1-2; 8 positions agree with TRBD1. The CDR3 is 15 residues long. Looked up from germline, CDR1 is SNHLY and CDR2 is FYNNEI. The V gene end was trimmed by 5 bases and the J gene end by 5 bases; junction bases not matched to a gene: 10. The CDR3 region has the DNA TGTGCCAGCAGTCCTGAGACAGGGGTTGCGTATGGCTACACCTTC. Its protein product is CASSPETGVAYGYTF.

V is TRBV7-3 and J is TRBJ1-4; D gene uncertain. Trimming left V 6 bases short and J 5 bases short, with 16 bases between. This CDR3 spans 15 amino acids. In germline, CDR1 is SGHTA, CDR2 FQGTGA. CDR3 bases: TGTGCCAGCAGTCGCCATTGGAGCAAAAATGAAAAACTGTTTTTT. This encodes CASSRHWSKNEKLFF. Variable domain in full (rest from reference TRBV7-3 and TRBJ1-4): GAGVSQTPSNKVTEKGKYVELRCDPISGHTALYWYRQSLGQGPEFLIYFQGTGAADDSGLPNDRFFAVRPEGSVSTLKIQRTERGDSAVYLCASSRHWSKNEKLFFGSGTQLSVL.

V usage is TRBV27 and J usage is TRBJ2-7, with a possible D match to TRBD2 (5 bases). The ends were cut back, 4 bases at V and 10 bases at J, with 26 bases in the middle. This CDR3 comprises 16 residues. CDR1 is MNHEY and CDR2 is SMNVEV in the germline V gene (reference sequence). The chain's CDR3 is CASSSDPDSPGRPQYF. The CDR3 DNA sequence: TGTGCCAGCAGTTCGGACCCTGACTCTCCGGGGAGACCTCAGTACTTC.

The sample holds one count of this clone. The chain combines TRBV7-8 with TRBJ2-7; 7 bases are shared with TRBD2. The V segment lost 5 bases and the J segment 6 bases; nucleotides outside the gene matches: 16. The length of the CDR3 is 16 residues. Germline V gene data show CDR1 as SGHVS and CDR2 as FQNEAQ. The CDR3 DNA reads TGTGCCAGCAGCAAACTTAACGCGGGCGGGAGTTCCGAGCAGTACGTC. Translation gives CASSKLNAGGSSEQYV.

This clone was found once. The chain recombines TRBV5-1 with TRBJ2-5; tentative D call: TRBD1 (5 bases). The V gene's germline CDR1 is SGHRS and CDR2 YFSETQ. This CDR3 is built from 14 residues. Trimming cost V 0 bases and J 4 bases, with 10 bases left between them. CDR3 amino acids: CASSLAGRAETQYF. The CDR3 DNA follows: TGCGCCAGCAGCTTGGCCGGCAGGGCAGAGACCCAGTACTTC.

In DNA, the CDR3 is TGCGCCAGCAGCTTTGGGCAGGGGCTGGAGACCCAGTACTTC. This gives the protein CASSFGQGLETQYF. V is TRBV5-1 and J is TRBJ2-5; D perhaps matches TRBD1 (6 bases). V lost 2 bases and J lost 5, with 13 bases in between. CDR3 length: 14 amino acids. Per germline, CDR1 SGHRS and CDR2 YFSETQ.

CDR3 DNA sequence: TGTGCCAGCAGCTCCCACCTTGGCGGGAGGACTAATGAGCAGTTCTTC. Translated: CASSSHLGGRTNEQFF. The chain has TRBV9 and TRBJ2-1, with 8 bases matching TRBD2. This CDR3 contains 16 residues. Trimming removed 4 bases from V and 7 bases from J; junction bases left unmatched: 13. Looked up from germline, CDR1 is SGDLS and CDR2 is YYNGEE.

The chain has TRBV5-1 and TRBJ1-2; the D gene is possibly TRBD1 (6 bases). V was cut by 1 base and J by 8 bases, with 12 bases left in between. Germline V gene lookup returns CDR1 SGHRS and CDR2 YFSETQ. This CDR3 is 13 amino acids long. Written as DNA, the CDR3 is TGCGCCAGCAGCTTGACAGGGACGGACGGCTACACCTTC. Protein product: CASSLTGTDGYTF.

This clone has only a few counts. The J gene is TRBJ2-3, the V gene TRBV7-2; TRBD2 matches at 8 bases. V trimming: 1 base; J trimming: 2 bases; junction bases outside the gene matches: 5. The CDR3 is 16 amino acids. Germline values: CDR1 SGHTA, CDR2 FQGNSA. The CDR3, as DNA: TGTGCCAGCAGCTTAGGGCTTAGCGGGAACACAGATACGCAGTATTTT. It encodes CASSLGLSGNTDTQYF.

The CDR3 coding sequence is TGTGCCAGCAGCCCCCCCGGACAGAGGACCGGGGAGCTGTTTTTT. Its protein product is CASSPPGQRTGELFF. J is TRBJ2-2 and V is TRBV7-9; tentatively, D is TRBD1 (6 bases). CDR1 and CDR2 from the germline V gene are SEHNR and FQNEAQ (reference sequence). The CDR3 sequence is 15 residues long. The V end was cut by 5 bases, the J end by 5 bases, with 15 bases between.

V is TRBV5-4 and J is TRBJ2-2; tentative D call: TRBD1 (7 bases). Germline V gene sequence: CDR1 SGHNT, CDR2 YYREEE (reference sequence). Trimming cost V 4 bases and J 6 bases, with 16 bases left between them. The CDR3 covers 15 residues. The CDR3 is CASSPGGGTAGELFF. In DNA form, the CDR3 reads TGTGCCAGCAGCCCCGGTGGCGGGACAGCCGGGGAGCTGTTTTTT. Looking up the rest from reference TRBV5-4 and TRBJ2-2 gives the full variable domain: ETGVTQSPTHLIKTRGQQVTLRCSSQSGHNTVSWYQQALGQGPQFIFQYYREEENGRGNFPPRFSGLQFPNYSSELNVNALELDDSALYLCASSPGGGTAGELFFGEGSRLTVL.

V is TRBV18 and J is TRBJ2-1, with 11 bases lining up with TRBD2. Looked up from germline, CDR1 is KGHSH and CDR2 is LQKENI. The CDR3 extends over 16 amino acids. Trimming at V came to 3 bases and at J to 4 bases, leaving 5 bases not matched to a gene. CDR3 DNA: TGTGCCAGCTCACCTTCAACTAGCGGGGGATACAATGAGCAGTTCTTC. It encodes CASSPSTSGGYNEQFF. Together with reference TRBV18 and TRBJ2-1, the CDR3 gives the full variable domain: NAGVMQNPRHLVRRRGQEARLRCSPMKGHSHVYWYRQLPEEGLKFMVYLQKENIIDESGMPKERFSAEFPKEGPSILRIQQVVRGDSAAYFCASSPSTSGGYNEQFFGPGTRLTVL.

The rearrangement links TRBV10-3 to TRBJ2-7; 15 bases line up with TRBD2. After removal of 7 bases from V and 2 bases from J, the junction contained 6 bases not matched to a gene. The CDR3 sequence is 16 residues long. Germline V CDR1 and CDR2: ENHRY, SYGVKD. The CDR3 sequence: CAITSGTSGRTYEQYF. The CDR3 region has the DNA TGTGCCATCACCTCCGGGACTAGCGGGAGGACCTACGAGCAGTACTTC.

CDR3 loop: CASSFQDAYGYTF. CDR3 bases: TGTGCCAGCAGCTTTCAGGATGCGTATGGCTACACCTTC. The V call is TRBV5-6, the J call TRBJ1-2; D is unresolved. V was trimmed by 2 bases and J by 5 bases, leaving 10 bases between them. The CDR3 sequence is 13 residues long. CDR1 is SGHDT and CDR2 is YYEEEE in the germline V gene. The entire variable domain, with the rest obtained from reference TRBV5-6 and TRBJ1-2, is as follows: DAGVTQSPTHLIKTRGQQVTLRCSPKSGHDTVSWYQQALGQGPQFIFQYYEEEERQRGNFPDRFSGHQFPNYSSELNVNALLLGDSALYLCASSFQDAYGYTFGSGTRLTVV.

The chain is built from TRBV12-1 and TRBJ2-1; the DNA was not compared with TRBD2, the D call given in the table. TRBV12-1 is a pseudogene. The CDR3 covers 21 residues. The CDR3, as DNA: TGTGCCAGCAGCTTTCCGCGGGGGACTAGCGGGAGGCGGGGATCCTACAATGAGCAGTTCTTC. Its translation: CASSFPRGTSGRRGSYNEQFF.

This sequence joins TRBV5-1 and TRBJ1-4; TRBD1 agrees at 7 bases. V lost 0 bases to trimming and J lost 8 bases; unmatched junction nucleotides: 7. Germline V CDR1 and CDR2: SGHRS, YFSETQ. This CDR3 has 15 residues. In DNA, the CDR3 is TGCGCCAGCAGCTTGGCCGGAGGGGGCGACGAAAAACTGTTTTTT. Its translation: CASSLAGGGDEKLFF.

As concerns this clone: At one end, the junction sequence differs from germline, possibly due to a read error. The chain joins TRBV2 to TRBJ1-2; 7 positions match TRBD1. Germline-derived CDR1 and CDR2 are SNHLY and FYNNEI. The CDR3 has 15 amino acids. The CDR3 spells CASSEVQTGFVGYTF. The DNA for the CDR3 is TGTGCCAGCAGCGAAGTACAGACAGGGTTCGTCGGCTACACCTTC.

J is TRBJ1-3 and V is TRBV5-1; D not resolved. V was shortened by 5 bases and J by 0 bases, with 15 bases between the two germline ends. Looked up from germline, CDR1 is SGHRS and CDR2 is YFSETQ. The CDR3 has 16 residues. CDR3 sequence reads: CASRPTTVISGNTIYF. The CDR3 DNA sequence: TGCGCCAGCAGACCGACAACAGTTATCTCTGGAAACACCATATATTTT. The full variable domain, in which reference TRBV5-1 and TRBJ1-3 provide the parts outside the CDR3, is KAGVTQTPRYLIKTRGQQVTLSCSPISGHRSVSWYQQTPGQGLQFLFEYFSETQRNKGNFPGRFSGRQFSNSRSEMNVSTLELGDSALYLCASRPTTVISGNTIYFGEGSWLTVV.

V usage is TRBV10-2 and J usage is TRBJ1-1, with TRBD1 matching over 8 bases. Looked up from germline, CDR1 is WSHSY and CDR2 is SAAADI. The CDR3 covers 17 residues. Germline trimming cut 2 bases from V and 5 bases from J; bases unmatched to any gene: 13. The CDR3 nucleotides read TGCGCCAGCAGTGAGACCTCCAGGGGGCTGAGGAGAACTGAAGCTTTCTTT. This sequence encodes CASSETSRGLRRTEAFF.

This clone has more than one count but fewer than ten. V gene TRBV6-2 or TRBV6-3 combines with J gene TRBJ1-5; 8 nucleotides match TRBD1. The CDR3 is 14 residues long. Looked up from germline, CDR1 is MNHEY and CDR2 is SVGEGT. Trimming took 6 bases from V and 5 from J; bases not matched to a gene: 6. The CDR3: CASSPYRGDQPQHF. The DNA for the CDR3 is TGTGCCAGCAGCCCATACAGGGGGGATCAGCCCCAGCATTTT.